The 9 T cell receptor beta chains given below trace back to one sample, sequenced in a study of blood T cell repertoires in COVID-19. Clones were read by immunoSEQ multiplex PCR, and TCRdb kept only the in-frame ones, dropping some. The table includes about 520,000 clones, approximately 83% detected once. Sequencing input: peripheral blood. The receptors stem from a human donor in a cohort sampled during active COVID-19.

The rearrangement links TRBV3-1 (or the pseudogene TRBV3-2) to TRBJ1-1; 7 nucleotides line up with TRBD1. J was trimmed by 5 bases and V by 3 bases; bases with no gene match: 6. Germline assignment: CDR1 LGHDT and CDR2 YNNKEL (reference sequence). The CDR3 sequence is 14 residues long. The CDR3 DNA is TGTGCCAGCAGCCACCTCGACAGGGTAACTGAAGCTTTCTTT. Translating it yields CASSHLDRVTEAFF.

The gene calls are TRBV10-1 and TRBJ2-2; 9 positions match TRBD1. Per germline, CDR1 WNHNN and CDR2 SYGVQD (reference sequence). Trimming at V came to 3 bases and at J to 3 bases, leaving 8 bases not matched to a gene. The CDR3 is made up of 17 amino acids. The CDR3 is CASSEEKGQGDTGELFF. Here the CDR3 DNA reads TGCGCCAGCAGTGAAGAAAAGGGACAGGGCGACACCGGGGAGCTGTTTTTT.

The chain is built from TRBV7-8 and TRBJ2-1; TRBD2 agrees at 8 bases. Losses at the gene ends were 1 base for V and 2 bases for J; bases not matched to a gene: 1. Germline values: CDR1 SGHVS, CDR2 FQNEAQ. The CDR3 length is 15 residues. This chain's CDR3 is CASSLDSGTYNEQFF. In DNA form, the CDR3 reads TGTGCCAGCAGCTTAGATAGCGGGACCTACAATGAGCAGTTCTTC. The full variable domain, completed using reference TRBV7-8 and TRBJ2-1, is GAGVSQSPRYKVAKRGQDVALRCDPISGHVSLFWYQQALGQGPEFLTYFQNEAQLDKSGLPSDRFFAERPEGSVSTLKIQRTQQEDSAVYLCASSLDSGTYNEQFFGPGTRLTVL.

This CDR3 is CASSGPRAGPSEKLFF. Written as DNA, the CDR3 is TGTGCCAGCAGTGGACCCCGGGCAGGGCCAAGTGAAAAACTGTTTTTT. This chain uses TRBV6-2 or TRBV6-3 with TRBJ1-4; D is perhaps TRBD1 (5 bases). V lost 5 bases and J lost 7, with 20 bases in between. CDR3 length: 16 amino acids. Germline CDR1 is MNHEY and CDR2 is SVGEGT.

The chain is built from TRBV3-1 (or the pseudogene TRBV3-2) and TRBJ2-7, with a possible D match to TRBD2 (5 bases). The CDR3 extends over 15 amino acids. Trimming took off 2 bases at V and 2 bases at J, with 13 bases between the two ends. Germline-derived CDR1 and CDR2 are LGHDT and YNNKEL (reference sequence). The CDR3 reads CASSQLGAAPYEQYF. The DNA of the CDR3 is TGTGCCAGCAGCCAATTAGGAGCGGCCCCCTACGAGCAGTACTTC.

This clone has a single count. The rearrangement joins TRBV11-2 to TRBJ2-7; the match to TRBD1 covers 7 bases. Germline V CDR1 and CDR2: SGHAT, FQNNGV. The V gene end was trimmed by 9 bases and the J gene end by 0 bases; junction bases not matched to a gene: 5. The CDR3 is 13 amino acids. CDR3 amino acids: CASSNRGSYEQYF. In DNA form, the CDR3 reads TGTGCCAGTAGCAACAGGGGCTCCTACGAGCAGTACTTC.

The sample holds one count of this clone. CDR3 coding DNA: TGCGCCAGCAGCCGTGGGGACAGGGGAAATGAGCAGTTCTTC. This translates into CASSRGDRGNEQFF. The J gene is TRBJ2-1, the V gene TRBV4-1; 10 bases agree with TRBD1. The CDR3 length is 14 residues. From germline, CDR1 is MGHRA and CDR2 YSYEKL. Trimming took 4 bases from V and 7 from J; bases not matched to a gene: 4.

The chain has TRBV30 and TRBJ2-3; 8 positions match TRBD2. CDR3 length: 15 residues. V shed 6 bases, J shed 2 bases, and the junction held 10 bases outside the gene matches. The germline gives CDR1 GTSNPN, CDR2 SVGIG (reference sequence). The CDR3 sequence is CACINREGSTDTQYF. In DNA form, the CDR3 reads TGTGCCTGCATCAATCGGGAGGGCTCCACAGATACGCAGTATTTT.

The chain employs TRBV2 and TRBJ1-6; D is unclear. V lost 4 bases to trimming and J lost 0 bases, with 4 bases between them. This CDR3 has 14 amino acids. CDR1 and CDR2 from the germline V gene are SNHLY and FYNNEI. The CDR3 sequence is CASSASSYNSPLHF. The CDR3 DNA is TGTGCCAGCAGTGCGAGCTCCTATAATTCACCCCTCCACTTT.